Listed below are T cell receptor beta chains from one sample, sequenced in a study of T cell responses to AZD1222 COVID-19 vaccine. TCRdb's table, derived via immunoSEQ multiplex PCR, lists solely in-frame clones and lacks some. The sample yields around 140,000 clones, about 89% seen once. The source was peripheral blood, collected on day 0 of AZD1222 vaccination. These receptors originate from an adult in good health. The CDR3 runs from the conserved cysteine through the conserved F or W. The order of the fields is D gene, J gene, V gene, clone size, CDR3 protein, CDR3 DNA. A D gene is named only where the DNA matches it firmly. A row's size may be missing; if present it is once, few, many or a size class.

-	TRBJ1-1	TRBV5-1	-	CASREHRIMNTEAFF	TGCGCCAGCAGAGAACACAGGATCATGAACACTGAAGCTTTCTTT
TRBD1	TRBJ1-5	TRBV7-2	-	CASSPRTGNQPQHF	TGTGCCAGCAGCCCCAGGACAGGAAATCAGCCCCAGCATTTT
TRBD1	TRBJ2-2	TRBV14	few	CASSRIDRGGRELFF	TGTGCCAGCAGCCGAATCGACAGGGGTGGAAGGGAGCTGTTTTTT
-	TRBJ1-2	TRBV6-5	-	CASVTITAGYTF	TGTGCCAGTGTGACGATCACGGCTGGCTACACCTTC
-	TRBJ1-5	TRBV10-2	-	CASSVQGPQPQHF	TGCGCCAGCAGTGTCCAAGGGCCTCAGCCCCAGCATTTT
TRBD1	TRBJ1-2	TRBV5-1	-	CASSSSSGTGAYGYTF	TGCGCCAGCAGTTCCTCTTCCGGGACAGGGGCGTATGGCTACACCTTC
TRBD2	TRBJ2-1	TRBV5-1	-	CASRELAGTPYNEQFF	TGCGCCAGTCGAGAACTAGCGGGGACACCCTACAATGAGCAGTTCTTC
-	TRBJ2-7	TRBV6-1	-	CASSDEGRNSLEQYF	TGTGCCAGCAGTGACGAAGGGCGAAATAGCCTCGAGCAGTACTTC
-	TRBJ1-6	TRBV6-5	-	CASSYSRGFSSPLHF	TGTGCCAGCAGTTACTCGCGTGGGTTCAGTTCACCCCTCCACTTT
TRBD1	TRBJ2-1	TRBV25-1	few	CASSDQGQGARDEQFF	TGTGCCAGCAGTGATCAGGGACAGGGGGCGCGCGATGAGCAGTTCTTC
-	TRBJ1-2	TRBV9	once	CASSVGGGSNYGYTF	TGTGCCAGCAGCGTAGGAGGGGGTTCGAACTATGGCTACACCTTC
TRBD1	TRBJ1-2	TRBV19	-	CASRDGTGDILGGYTF	TGTGCCAGTAGAGACGGGACAGGGGATATCTTAGGTGGCTACACCTTC
-	TRBJ2-5	TRBV12-3/TRBV12-4	-	CASSPKETQYF	TGTGCCAGCAGCCCGAAAGAGACCCAGTACTTC
-	TRBJ1-5	TRBV9	-	CACSISEGISQPQHF	TGTGCCTGCAGCATTAGTGAGGGGATCAGTCAGCCCCAGCATTTT
-	TRBJ2-7	TRBV30	once	CAWSPPQGGGSYYEQYF	TGTGCCTGGAGCCCTCCTCAAGGAGGGGGGAGCTACTACGAGCAGTACTTC
-	TRBJ1-5	TRBV9	-	CASSSDGGKNQPQHF	TGTGCCAGCAGCTCAGACGGTGGTAAAAATCAGCCCCAGCATTTT
TRBD1	TRBJ1-5	TRBV6-5	-	CASSKTGANQPQHF	TGTGCCAGCAGTAAGACAGGGGCTAATCAGCCCCAGCATTTT
-	TRBJ1-4	TRBV30	-	CAWSLGQGIYSRTNEKLFF	TGTGCCTGGAGCCTGGGTCAGGGTATTTATTCTCGCACTAATGAAAAACTGTTTTTT
TRBD2	TRBJ2-2	TRBV12-5	-	CASGRTLPSGGAGELFF	TGTGCTAGTGGTCGAACCTTACCTAGCGGGGGGGCCGGGGAGCTGTTTTTT
-	TRBJ2-1	TRBV7-2	-	CASSPRGAAVNEQFF	TGTGCCAGCAGCCCACGGGGTGCTGCTGTCAATGAGCAGTTCTTC
TRBD1	TRBJ2-7	TRBV7-3	-	CASSLARTGGGYEQYF	TGTGCCAGCAGCTTAGCCCGGACAGGGGGAGGCTACGAGCAGTACTTC
-	TRBJ1-2	TRBV30	once	CAWRAGAALTF	TGTGCCTGGAGGGCGGGGGCGGCTCTTACCTTC
-	TRBJ1-2	TRBV9	-	CASSVGQDLYGYTF	TGTGCCAGCAGCGTAGGACAGGATCTCTATGGCTACACCTTC
-	TRBJ1-1	TRBV2	few	CASSEQGETEAFF	TGTGCCAGCAGTGAACAGGGAGAAACTGAAGCTTTCTTT
-	TRBJ1-1	TRBV6-5	-	CASSLMNTEAFF	TGTGCCAGCAGTTTAATGAACACTGAAGCTTTCTTT
-	TRBJ1-5	TRBV29-1	-	CSVARVGQPQHF	TGCAGCGTTGCCAGGGTCGGTCAGCCCCAGCATTTT
-	TRBJ1-2	TRBV7-3	-	CASSSRTAGYTF	TGTGCCAGCAGCTCCCGGACCGCTGGCTACACCTTC
-	TRBJ1-3	TRBV6-1	-	CASSDPSGNTIYF	TGTGCCAGCAGTGACCCCTCTGGAAACACCATATATTTT